The 15 T cell receptor beta chains below all came from one sample that was sequenced in a study of shared clonotypes between healthy human individuals. Assay: immunoSEQ multiplex PCR; the TCRdb copy retains only in-frame clones and omits some. The sample comprises approximately 530,000 clones, about 96% of which are singletons, and about 0.067% rests with the top ten. Sequenced: naive CD4+ T cells sorted from blood. Subset defined: CD45RA+ positively selected. The receptor set was obtained from a woman in her 30s in good health.

The chain employs TRBV19 and TRBJ1-1; D is possibly TRBD1 (5 bases). The CDR3 length is 13 residues. Germline V gives CDR1 LNHDA, CDR2 SQIVND (reference sequence). Trimming shortened V by 5 bases and J by 4 bases, and 11 bases separated the two germline ends. The CDR3 coding sequence is TGTGCCAGTAGTCGGGGAGGGACCACTGAAGCTTTCTTT. Translated, it gives CASSRGGTTEAFF.

The chain couples TRBV7-2 to TRBJ2-7; D is possibly TRBD2 (5 bases). Germline V CDR1 and CDR2: SGHTA, FQGNSA. The V end was cut by 4 bases, the J end by 7 bases, with 14 bases between. The CDR3 consists of 13 residues. The CDR3 here is CASSWLEGEEQYF. CDR3 DNA sequence: TGTGCCAGCAGCTGGCTAGAGGGAGAGGAGCAGTACTTC.

This sequence joins TRBV28 and TRBJ1-5; 9 positions match TRBD1. Germline CDR1 and CDR2: MDHEN and SYDVKM. The length of the CDR3 is 15 residues. With 7 bases clipped from V and 4 bases from J, the junction kept 8 bases outside the gene matches. CDR3 DNA: TGTGCCAGCATCGGGGGACAGGGAGGAAATCAGCCCCAGCATTTT. Protein product: CASIGGQGGNQPQHF. The complete variable domain, with remaining parts taken from reference TRBV28 and TRBJ1-5, reads DVKVTQSSRYLVKRTGEKVFLECVQDMDHENMFWYRQDPGLGLRLIYFSYDVKMKEKGDIPEGYSVSREKKERFSLILESASTNQTSMYLCASIGGQGGNQPQHFGDGTRLSIL.

V gene TRBV5-3 combines with J gene TRBJ2-7, with 14 bases fitting TRBD2. TRBV5-3 is an ORF, with its function uncertain. This CDR3 has 14 residues. The junction had 10 bases not matched to a gene; V was cut back by 8 bases and J by 9 bases. The CDR3 bases are TGTGCCAGCAGCCCGGGACTAGCGGGAGCTGTGCAGTACTTC. This sequence encodes CASSPGLAGAVQYF.

The CDR3 DNA sequence: TGCGCCAGCAGTTATCAAGGGGGCTCCACTAATGAAAAACTGTTTTTT. Its translation is CASSYQGGSTNEKLFF. The chain couples TRBV5-1 to TRBJ1-4, with 7 bases aligning to TRBD1. The V gene end was trimmed by 5 bases and the J gene end by 2 bases; junction bases not matched to a gene: 9. CDR3 length: 16 residues. Germline V gene sequence: CDR1 SGHRS, CDR2 YFSETQ.

The chain links TRBV19 to TRBJ1-2, with TRBD1 matching over 7 bases. This CDR3 region has 13 residues. Germline V CDR1 and CDR2: LNHDA, SQIVND (reference sequence). After removal of 5 bases from V and 9 bases from J, the junction contained 9 bases not matched to a gene. The CDR3 bases are TGTGCCAGTAGTGTCAACAGGGGAGTGAGCTACACCTTC. Encoded protein: CASSVNRGVSYTF.

The chain employs TRBV27 and TRBJ2-2; TRBD2 aligns across 11 bases. Trimming cost V 0 bases and J 7 bases; bases outside gene matches: 7. Germline-derived CDR1 and CDR2 are MNHEY and SMNVEV (reference sequence). The CDR3 totals 17 residues. CDR3: CASSLSVAGGMVGELFF. The CDR3 bases are TGTGCCAGCAGTTTATCGGTAGCGGGAGGGATGGTCGGGGAGCTGTTTTTT.

The chain joins TRBV5-4 to TRBJ1-1, with TRBD1 as a possible D gene (5 bases). The CDR3 extends over 15 amino acids. In germline, CDR1 is SGHNT, CDR2 YYREEE (reference sequence). V shed 0 bases and J shed 3 bases, with 12 bases lying between them. Written as DNA, the CDR3 is TGTGCCAGCAGCTTGGGTGGTGGGGCGGACACTGAAGCTTTCTTT. As protein: CASSLGGGADTEAFF.

The rearrangement links TRBV29-1 to TRBJ1-1, with a possible D match to TRBD1 (5 bases). Trimming cost V 8 bases and J 3 bases, with 19 bases left between them. The CDR3 has 14 amino acids. The germline V gene encodes CDR1 SQVTM and CDR2 ANQGSEA. The CDR3 DNA follows: TGCAGCACCACCTTAGGGGCGTCAGACACTGAAGCTTTCTTT. Its translation: CSTTLGASDTEAFF. Looking up the rest from reference TRBV29-1 and TRBJ1-1 gives the full variable domain: SAVISQKPSRDICQRGTSLTIQCQVDSQVTMMFWYRQQPGQSLTLIATANQGSEATYESGFVIDKFPISRPNLTFSTLTVSNMSPEDSSIYLCSTTLGASDTEAFFGQGTRLTVV.

This chain uses TRBV28 with TRBJ2-6, with D possibly matching TRBD1 (5 bases). V was shortened by 7 bases and J by 0 bases, with 10 bases between the two germline ends. Looked up from germline, CDR1 is MDHEN and CDR2 is SYDVKM. The CDR3 consists of 15 residues. The CDR3 coding sequence is TGTGCCAGCACAACAGGTAGCTCTGGGGCCAACGTCCTGACTTTC. Protein sequence: CASTTGSSGANVLTF.

The J gene is TRBJ2-5, the V gene TRBV7-2; 10 positions match TRBD2. The J call may be faulty, since TRBJ2-7 better matches the DNA end. This CDR3 region has 15 residues. Germline V gene data show CDR1 as SGHTA and CDR2 as FQGNSA. In nucleotides, the CDR3 is TGTGCCAGCAGCTCCCCAGCGGGAGGGCCGTACGAGCAGTACTTC. It specifies CASSSPAGGPYEQYF.

J is TRBJ1-3 and V is TRBV2, with a weak D call TRBD1 (6 bases). Germline assignment: CDR1 SNHLY and CDR2 FYNNEI. Trimming cost V 2 bases and J 4 bases, with 12 bases left between them. The CDR3 is 15 residues long. The CDR3 here is CASSEFPGGGNTIYF. The CDR3 nucleotides read TGTGCCAGCAGTGAATTCCCCGGGGGCGGAAACACCATATATTTT.

The chain links TRBV27 to TRBJ2-7, with D maybe TRBD2 (5 bases). The CDR3 sequence is 16 residues long. Trimming pared 5 bases from V and 0 bases from J, leaving 17 bases between. Germline V gives CDR1 MNHEY, CDR2 SMNVEV (reference sequence). In DNA, the CDR3 is TGTGCCAGCAGTCCACGTTTACTGCGGGCCTCCTACGAGCAGTACTTC. It encodes CASSPRLLRASYEQYF.

This sequence joins TRBV13 and TRBJ2-5, with TRBD2 identical over 12 bases. V shed 2 bases and J 3 bases; nucleotides not matched to a gene: 7. Germline CDR1 PRHDT, CDR2 FYEKMQ (reference sequence). This CDR3 comprises 17 residues. The CDR3 loop reads CASSLRVTSGSKETQYF. For the CDR3, the DNA is TGTGCCAGCAGCTTAAGGGTGACTAGCGGGAGCAAAGAGACCCAGTACTTC.

The chain employs TRBV27 and TRBJ2-3; a possible D gene is TRBD1 (6 bases). Trimming took 5 bases from V and 1 from J, leaving 19 bases between them. Germline CDR1 MNHEY, CDR2 SMNVEV (reference sequence). The CDR3 consists of 17 residues. The DNA of the CDR3 is TGTGCCAGCAGTACCCGACACAGGGCCCCAGGCACAGATACGCAGTATTTT. It yields the protein CASSTRHRAPGTDTQYF.